This T cell receptor gamma chain was observed in a study of gamma delta lymphoproliferative disorders and STAT genes. The wider study: Each gamma-chain library started from at least 50 ng of genomic DNA, using the LymphoTrack Dx TCRG Assay. Delta libraries were made per EuroClonality-NGS working group procedure. Study results and caveats: Control T cells likely spanned varied maturation stages, whereas leukemic cells were skewed toward terminal effectors.

The CDR3 is made up of 13 amino acids. Germline V gene data show CDR1 as VINAFY and CDR2 as YDVSNSKD. With 0 bases clipped from V and 8 bases from J, the junction kept 7 bases outside the gene matches. The receptor sequences were amplified from genomic DNA of peripheral blood mononuclear cells. This clone is medium-sized (0.01 to 0.1%) within its sample. What it binds is not known. TCRdb repeated clone calling on the multiplex PCR reads with CATT. The data contain 1,500 to 2,000 gamma-chain clones, more than 8% of them singletons. This clonotype originated in a human donor in good health. The rearrangement uses TRGV5 and TRGJ1 or TRGJ2. TCRdb does not report a J gene; here it was assigned by matching the DNA to germline references. Sequencing input: blood. The DNA of the CDR3 is TGTGCCACCTGGGACAGGCAAACACATAAGAAACTCTTT. Translation: CATWDRQTHKKLF.